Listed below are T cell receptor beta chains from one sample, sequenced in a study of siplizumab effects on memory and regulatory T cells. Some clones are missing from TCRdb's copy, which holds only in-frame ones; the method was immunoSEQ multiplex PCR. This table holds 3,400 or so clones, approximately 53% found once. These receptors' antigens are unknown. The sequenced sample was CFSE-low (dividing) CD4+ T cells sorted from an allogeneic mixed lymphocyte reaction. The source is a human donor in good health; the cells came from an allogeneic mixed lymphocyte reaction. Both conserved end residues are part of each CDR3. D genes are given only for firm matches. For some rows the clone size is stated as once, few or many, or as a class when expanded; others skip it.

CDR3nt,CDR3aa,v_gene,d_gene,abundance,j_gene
TGTGCCAGCAGCTCATCCGACAGGACATGGGCACCCCTCCACTTT,CASSSSDRTWAPLHF,TRBV7-9,-,-,TRBJ1-6
TGTGCCAGCAGTTCGCCAGGGGAGGCCCCGAACACTGAAGCTTTCTTT,CASSSPGEAPNTEAFF,TRBV5-4,-,-,TRBJ1-1
TGTGCCAGCAGCTTATGGTCAGGGGGGGCAGATACGCAGTATTTT,CASSLWSGGADTQYF,TRBV7-3,-,-,TRBJ2-3
TGTGCCAGCTCAGATCTGAGCTCTGGAAACACCATATATTTT,CASSDLSSGNTIYF,TRBV18,-,-,TRBJ1-3
TGTGCCAGCAGTGACCTTGGCGGGGGGGAGACCCAGTACTTC,CASSDLGGGETQYF,TRBV6-1,TRBD2,-,TRBJ2-5
TGTGCCAGCAGCACCGCGTCGACAGGGTTAGATTCACCCCTCCACTTT,CASSTASTGLDSPLHF,TRBV5-4,TRBD1,-,TRBJ1-6
TGTGCCAGCAGTTACGGCAGGGGGGGGACTGAAGCTTTCTTT,CASSYGRGGTEAFF,TRBV6-6,TRBD1,-,TRBJ1-1
TGTGCCAGCAGCCCCCGGACAGGGGAGGCTGTAAAACTGTTTTTT,CASSPRTGEAVKLFF,TRBV7-2,TRBD1,-,TRBJ1-4
TGTGCCAGCAGCGCACTAGCGGGGTCCTACAATGAGCAGTTCTTC,CASSALAGSYNEQFF,TRBV5-4,TRBD2,-,TRBJ2-1
TGTGCCAGCAGCTTGCTGACGGGGGCTCAGCCCCAGCATTTT,CASSLLTGAQPQHF,TRBV5-5,-,-,TRBJ1-5
TGTGCCAGCAGTTACACTTCGGCCTACCCGGAGACCCAGTACTTC,CASSYTSAYPETQYF,TRBV6-6,-,once,TRBJ2-5
TGTGCCAGCAGTAAAGGACAGGGGACCGATACGCAGTATTTT,CASSKGQGTDTQYF,TRBV2,TRBD1,once,TRBJ2-3
TGTGCCAGAAGCTTGGAGGGCGGCGGTGAAAAACTGTTTTTT,CARSLEGGGEKLFF,TRBV5-3,-,-,TRBJ1-4
TGCGCCAGCAGCCAGGACGGCTCTAATGAAAAACTGTTTTTT,CASSQDGSNEKLFF,TRBV5-1,-,medium-sized,TRBJ1-4
TGTGCCAGCAGTTACACCTGGACTAGCGGCTTTGAGACCCAGTACTTC,CASSYTWTSGFETQYF,TRBV6-5,TRBD2,-,TRBJ2-5